The TCR beta chain described here comes from a study of cytomegalovirus exposure and HLA in healthy donors. Germline assignment: CDR1 SGHNT and CDR2 YYREEE (reference sequence). Trimming at V came to 4 bases and at J to 9 bases, leaving 7 bases not matched to a gene. The CDR3 has 14 residues. This clone was observed once. 13 Jbeta primers and 60 Vbeta primers were used for the PCR. Produced via immunoSEQ multiplex PCR; TCRdb's table is partial and in-frame only. The table lists 65,000 to 90,000 clones, around 86% of them singletons, with 2% in the top ten. Sequenced sample: PBMCs. The receptor was isolated from a woman in her twenties or thirties in good health and CMV-seronegative. The chain combines TRBV5-4 with TRBJ2-1; TRBD2 agrees at 10 bases. The CDR3 nucleotides are TGTGCCAGCAGCCTTTTAGCGGGAGGTGGTGAGCAGTTCTTC. Translation gives CASSLLAGGGEQFF.